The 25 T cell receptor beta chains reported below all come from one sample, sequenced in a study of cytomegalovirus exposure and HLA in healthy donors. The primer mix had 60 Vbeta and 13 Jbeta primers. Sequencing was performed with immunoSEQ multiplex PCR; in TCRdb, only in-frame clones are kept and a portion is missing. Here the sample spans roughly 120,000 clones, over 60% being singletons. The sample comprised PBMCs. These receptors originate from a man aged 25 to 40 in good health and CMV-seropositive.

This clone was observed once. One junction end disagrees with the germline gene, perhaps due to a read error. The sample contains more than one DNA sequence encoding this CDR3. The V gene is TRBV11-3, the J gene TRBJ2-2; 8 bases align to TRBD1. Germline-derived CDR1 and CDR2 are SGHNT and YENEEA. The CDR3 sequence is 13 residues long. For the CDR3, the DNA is TGCGCCAGCAGCTTACAGGGGGCCGGGGAGCTGTTTTTT. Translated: CASSLQGAGELFF.

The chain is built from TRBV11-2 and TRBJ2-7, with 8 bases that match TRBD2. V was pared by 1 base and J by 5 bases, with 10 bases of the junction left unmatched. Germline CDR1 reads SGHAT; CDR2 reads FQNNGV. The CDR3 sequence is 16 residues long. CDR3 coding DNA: TGTGCCAGCAGCTTAGCAGCCAGCGGGAGTATCCACGAGCAGTACTTC. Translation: CASSLAASGSIHEQYF.

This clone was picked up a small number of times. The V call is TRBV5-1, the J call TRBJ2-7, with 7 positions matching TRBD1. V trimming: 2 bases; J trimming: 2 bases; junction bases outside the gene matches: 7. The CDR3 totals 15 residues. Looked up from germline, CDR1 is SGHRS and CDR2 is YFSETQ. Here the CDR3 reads CASSLITGAPYEQYF. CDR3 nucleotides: TGCGCCAGCAGCTTAATAACAGGGGCTCCCTACGAGCAGTACTTC.

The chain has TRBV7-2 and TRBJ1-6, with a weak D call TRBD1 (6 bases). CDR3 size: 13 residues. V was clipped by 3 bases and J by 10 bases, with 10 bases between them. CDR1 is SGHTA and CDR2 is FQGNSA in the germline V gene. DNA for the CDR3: TGTGCCAGCAGCTTTGGGGGCAGCTCACCCCTCCACTTT. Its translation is CASSFGGSSPLHF. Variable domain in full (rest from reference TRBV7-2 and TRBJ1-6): GAGVSQSPSNKVTEKGKDVELRCDPISGHTALYWYRQSLGQGLEFLIYFQGNSAPDKSGLPSDRFSAERTGGSVSTLTIQRTQQEDSAVYLCASSFGGSSPLHFGNGTRLTVT.

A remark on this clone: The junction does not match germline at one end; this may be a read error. CDR3 nucleotide sequence: TGTTCCAGCCAGGGATTAAGAGCTGAAGCTTTCTTT. This sequence encodes CSSQGLRAEAFF. The V call is TRBV7-9, the J call TRBJ1-1; perhaps TRBD1 as D (5 bases). Germline lookup yields CDR1 SEHNR and CDR2 FQNEAQ (reference sequence). The CDR3 length is 12 residues.

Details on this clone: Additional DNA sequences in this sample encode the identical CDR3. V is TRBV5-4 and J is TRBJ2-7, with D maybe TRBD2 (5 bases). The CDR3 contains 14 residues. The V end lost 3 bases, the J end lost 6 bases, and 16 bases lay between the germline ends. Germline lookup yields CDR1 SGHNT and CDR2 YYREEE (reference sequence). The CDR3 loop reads CASSSPGRGAEQYF. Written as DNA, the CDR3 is TGTGCCAGCAGCTCCCCGGGGAGAGGCGCCGAGCAGTACTTC. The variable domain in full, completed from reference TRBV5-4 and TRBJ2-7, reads ETGVTQSPTHLIKTRGQQVTLRCSSQSGHNTVSWYQQALGQGPQFIFQYYREEENGRGNFPPRFSGLQFPNYSSELNVNALELDDSALYLCASSSPGRGAEQYFGPGTRLTVT.

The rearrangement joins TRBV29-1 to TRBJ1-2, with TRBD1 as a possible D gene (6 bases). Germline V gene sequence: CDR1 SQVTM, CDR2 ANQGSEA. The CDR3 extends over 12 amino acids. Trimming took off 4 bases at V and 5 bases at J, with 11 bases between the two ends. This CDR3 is CSVGGGTYGYTF. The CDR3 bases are TGCAGCGTTGGAGGGGGAACTTATGGCTACACCTTC.

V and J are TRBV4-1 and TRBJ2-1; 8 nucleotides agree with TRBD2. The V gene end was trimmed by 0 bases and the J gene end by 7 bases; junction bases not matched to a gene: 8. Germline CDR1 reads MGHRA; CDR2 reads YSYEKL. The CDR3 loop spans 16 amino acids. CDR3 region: CASSQESEGLGNEQFF. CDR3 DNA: TGCGCCAGCAGCCAAGAAAGCGAGGGACTAGGGAATGAGCAGTTCTTC.

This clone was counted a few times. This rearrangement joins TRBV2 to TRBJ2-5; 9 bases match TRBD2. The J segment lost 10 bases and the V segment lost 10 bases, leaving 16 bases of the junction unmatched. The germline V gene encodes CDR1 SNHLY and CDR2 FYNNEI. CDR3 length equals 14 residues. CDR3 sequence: CATVTSGSSGNQYF. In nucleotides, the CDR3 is TGTGCCACCGTGACTAGCGGTTCATCAGGGAACCAGTACTTC. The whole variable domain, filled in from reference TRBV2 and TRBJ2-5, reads EPEVTQTPSHQVTQMGQEVILRCVPISNHLYFYWYRQILGQKVEFLVSFYNNEISEKSEIFDDQFSVERPDGSNFTLKIRSTKLEDSAMYFCATVTSGSSGNQYFGPGTRLLVL.

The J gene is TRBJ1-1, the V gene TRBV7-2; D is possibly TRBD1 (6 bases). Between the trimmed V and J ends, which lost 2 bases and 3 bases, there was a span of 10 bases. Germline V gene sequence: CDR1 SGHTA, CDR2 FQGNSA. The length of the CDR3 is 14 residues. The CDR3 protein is CASSLTGSYTEAFF. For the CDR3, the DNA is TGTGCCAGCAGCTTAACAGGGAGTTACACTGAAGCTTTCTTT.

CDR3 DNA: TGTGCCAGCAGCATCCGGGACAGGGGGCCCGAGCAGTACTTC. It encodes CASSIRDRGPEQYF. This chain joins TRBV14 and TRBJ2-7; 12 bases are shared with TRBD1. This CDR3 is 14 amino acids long. The V segment lost 5 bases and the J segment 6 bases; nucleotides outside the gene matches: 5. Germline V gives CDR1 SGHDN, CDR2 FVKESK. Supplemented by reference TRBV14 and TRBJ2-7, the full variable domain reads EAGVTQFPSHSVIEKGQTVTLRCDPISGHDNLYWYRRVMGKEIKFLLHFVKESKQDESGMPNNRFLAERTGGTYSTLKVQPAELEDSGVYFCASSIRDRGPEQYFGPGTRLTVT.

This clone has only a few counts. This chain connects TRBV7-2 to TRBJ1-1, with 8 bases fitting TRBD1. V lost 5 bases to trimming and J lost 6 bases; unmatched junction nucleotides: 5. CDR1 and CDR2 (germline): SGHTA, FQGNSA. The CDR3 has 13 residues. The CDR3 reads CASSAQGASEAFF. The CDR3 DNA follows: TGTGCCAGCAGCGCCCAGGGGGCTTCTGAAGCTTTCTTT.

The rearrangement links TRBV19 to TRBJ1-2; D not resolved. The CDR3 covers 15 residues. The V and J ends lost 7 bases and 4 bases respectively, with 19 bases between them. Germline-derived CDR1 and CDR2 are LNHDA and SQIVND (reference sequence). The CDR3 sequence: CASTNLRVDGYGYTF. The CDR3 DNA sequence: TGTGCCAGTACAAATTTACGGGTCGATGGCTATGGCTACACCTTC. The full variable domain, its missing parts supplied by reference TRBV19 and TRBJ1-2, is DGGITQSPKYLFRKEGQNVTLSCEQNLNHDAMYWYRQDPGQGLRLIYYSQIVNDFQKGDIAEGYSVSREKKESFPLTVTSAQKNPTAFYLCASTNLRVDGYGYTFGSGTRLTVV.

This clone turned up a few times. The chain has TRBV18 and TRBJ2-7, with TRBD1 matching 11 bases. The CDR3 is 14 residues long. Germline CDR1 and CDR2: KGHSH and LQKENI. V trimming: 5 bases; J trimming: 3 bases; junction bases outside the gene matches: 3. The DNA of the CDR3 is TGTGCCAGCTCAGCCGGGACAGGGGGCTACGAGCAGTACTTC. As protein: CASSAGTGGYEQYF.

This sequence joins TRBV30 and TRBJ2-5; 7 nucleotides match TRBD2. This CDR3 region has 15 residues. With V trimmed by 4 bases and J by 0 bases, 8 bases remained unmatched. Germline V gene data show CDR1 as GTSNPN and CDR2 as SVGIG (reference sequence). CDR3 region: CAWNNGGGYQETQYF. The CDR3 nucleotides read TGTGCCTGGAATAATGGGGGGGGGTACCAAGAGACCCAGTACTTC.

CDR3 sequence: CASSFLGSSYNEQFF. CDR3 in DNA: TGTGCCAGCAGTTTTTTAGGGAGCTCCTACAATGAGCAGTTCTTC. This chain connects TRBV28 to TRBJ2-1; TRBD2 might be the D (5 bases). This CDR3 has 15 amino acids. V lost 3 bases, J lost 0 bases, and 9 bases lay in between. Germline CDR1 MDHEN, CDR2 SYDVKM.

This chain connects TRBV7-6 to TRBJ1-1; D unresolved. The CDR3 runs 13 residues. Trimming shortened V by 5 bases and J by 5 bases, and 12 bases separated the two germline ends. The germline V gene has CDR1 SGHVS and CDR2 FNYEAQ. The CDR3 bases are TGTGCCAGCAGCGCTCAACCCGGGACTGAAGCTTTCTTT. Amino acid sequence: CASSAQPGTEAFF. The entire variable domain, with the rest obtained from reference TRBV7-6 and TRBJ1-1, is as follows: GAGVSQSPRYKVTKRGQDVALRCDPISGHVSLYWYRQALGQGPEFLTYFNYEAQQDKSGLPNDRFSAERPEGSISTLTIQRTEQRDSAMYRCASSAQPGTEAFFGQGTRLTVV.

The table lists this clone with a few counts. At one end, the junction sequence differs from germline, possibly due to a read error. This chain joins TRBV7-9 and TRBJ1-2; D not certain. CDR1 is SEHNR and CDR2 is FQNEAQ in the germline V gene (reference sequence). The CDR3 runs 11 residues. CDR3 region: CSSSSSDGYTF. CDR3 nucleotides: TGTTCCAGCAGCTCCAGCGATGGCTACACCTTC.

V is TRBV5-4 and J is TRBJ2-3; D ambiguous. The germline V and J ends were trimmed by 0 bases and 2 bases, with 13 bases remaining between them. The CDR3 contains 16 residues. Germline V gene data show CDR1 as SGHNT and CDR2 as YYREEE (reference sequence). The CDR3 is CASSLASPLLTDTQYF. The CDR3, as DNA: TGTGCCAGCAGCTTGGCCTCACCGTTACTCACAGATACGCAGTATTTT.

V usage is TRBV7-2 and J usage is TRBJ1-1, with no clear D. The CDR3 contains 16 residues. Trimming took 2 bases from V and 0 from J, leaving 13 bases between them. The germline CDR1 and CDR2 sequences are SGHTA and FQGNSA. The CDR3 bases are TGTGCCAGCAGCTTAAACCCCCCGGGTATGAACACTGAAGCTTTCTTT. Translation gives CASSLNPPGMNTEAFF.

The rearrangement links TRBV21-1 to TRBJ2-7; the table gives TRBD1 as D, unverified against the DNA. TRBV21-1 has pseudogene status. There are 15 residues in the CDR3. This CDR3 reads CASSKDVAGCYEQYF. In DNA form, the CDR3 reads TGTGCCAGCAGCAAAGATGTGGCAGGGTGCTACGAGCAGTACTTC.

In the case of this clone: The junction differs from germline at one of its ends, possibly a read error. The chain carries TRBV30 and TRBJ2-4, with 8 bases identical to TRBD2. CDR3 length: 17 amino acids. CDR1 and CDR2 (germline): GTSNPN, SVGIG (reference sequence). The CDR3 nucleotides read TGTGCCTGGAGTGTACAATGGAGCGGGAGTGCTGGAAACAGTCAGTACTTC. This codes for CAWSVQWSGSAGNSQYF.

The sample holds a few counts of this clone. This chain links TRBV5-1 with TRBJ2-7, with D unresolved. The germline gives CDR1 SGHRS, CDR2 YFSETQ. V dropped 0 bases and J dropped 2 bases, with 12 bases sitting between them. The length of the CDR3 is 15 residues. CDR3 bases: TGCGCCAGCAGCTTGGACCCCCAACTAACCTACGAGCAGTACTTC. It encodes CASSLDPQLTYEQYF.

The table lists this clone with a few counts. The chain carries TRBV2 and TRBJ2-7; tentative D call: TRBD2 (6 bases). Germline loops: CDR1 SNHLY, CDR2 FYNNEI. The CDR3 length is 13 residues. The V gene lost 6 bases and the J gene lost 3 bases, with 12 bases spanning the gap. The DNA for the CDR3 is TGTGCCAGCAGCGGCCATAGCGGCTACGAGCAGTACTTC. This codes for CASSGHSGYEQYF.

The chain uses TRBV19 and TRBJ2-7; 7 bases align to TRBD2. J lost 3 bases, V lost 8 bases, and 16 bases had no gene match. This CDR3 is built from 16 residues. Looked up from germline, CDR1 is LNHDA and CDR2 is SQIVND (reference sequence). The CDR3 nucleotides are TGTGCCAGTGATATCGGGGGGAGATCCTCTTTCTACGAGCAGTACTTC. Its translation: CASDIGGRSSFYEQYF.